This T cell receptor beta chain was sequenced in a study of STAT5B mutations in CD4+ large granular lymphocyte leukemia (dated by TCRdb to between 2021 and 2024). Study-wide context: Among the healthy controls, the CDR3 'QG' motif was associated with a particular HLA allele. TCRbeta repertoires of CD4+ T-cell large granular lymphocyte leukemia patients were compared with those of healthy blood donors. Flow cytometry performed on FACSCanto II or FACSVerse showed that the purified fractions had more than 95% purity among lymphocytes.

Note on this clone: Its binding antigen is unknown. The sample holds no much larger clone one base away, and base qualities are not on file.

What the work shows at the level of the full study, not this receptor alone: Main leukemic clonotypes were private to each patient, although less than 30% of the main leukemic clonotypes were found at low frequency in the non-leukemic repertoires of other patients. The data were not HLA-matched, and the higher clonality in CD4+ T-LGLL than in CD8+ T-LGLL could be due to the relatively small sample size. Greater clonality appeared to be present in CD4-sorted patient repertoires than in healthy CD4+ repertoires, and the difference was retained after the putative leukemic clones were removed.

The immunoSEQ assay at survey resolution was used to sequence TCRbeta rearrangements from genomic DNA. The paper's data handling went like this. In the TCR sequencing data, the smallest productive clonotype frequency that could be detected was 2.59 x 10-5. Only productive TCRbeta rearrangements, meaning sequences that were complete and in-frame, were kept for the analyses. Sample clonality was computed as Simpson clonality in the immunoSEQ Analyzer version 3.0. Based on frequency, clones were grouped as very rare, small, medium, large (1-20%) or hyperexpanded (>20%). Generation probabilities were estimated with OLGA 1.2.3, V-gene circos plots were generated with VDJtools, specificities were searched for in VDJdb, and CDR3 motifs were identified with GLIPH. Not all clones reach the TCRdb copy of this immuneACCESS table, which keeps in-frame sequences only. Checked studies attribute under half of the gap to unresolved V genes and leave the rest unexplained. From that table come the V and J calls and clone size; the DNA was used to work out D and trimming. The table for this sample lists 30,000 or so clones; more than 65% of them were counted only once. The biggest ten clones account for about 2% of the sample.

Healthy controls were approximately 40 blood donors whose buffy coats came from the Finnish Red Cross blood service. All TCR-sequenced material derived from peripheral blood: patient blood samples and healthy donor buffy coats. Peripheral blood mononuclear cells were isolated by Ficoll-Hypaque gradient centrifugation. CD4+ cells were purified magnetically from the buffy coats of healthy controls. Genomic DNA was extracted using the Gentra Puregene Cell and Tissue kit, and a Qubit 2.0 fluorometer was used to quantify it. The receptor was isolated from a human donor in good health. The sequenced sample was CD4+ T cells from blood buffy coats.

The nucleotide sequence reads TGTGCCTGGGACGCTCTAGGACAGACCCCCTATTGGACCTTC. It translates to CAWDALGQTPYWTF. Recombination connected TRBV30 to TRBJ1-2, with TRBD1 perhaps the D gene, on 6 matching bases. From the germline V gene (reference sequence), CDR1 is GTSNPN and CDR2 is SVGIG. V is reduced by 5 bases and J by 14 bases, leaving a spacing of 27 bases between them. Spanning cysteine to phenylalanine, the CDR3 consists of 14 amino acids. The entry retains the CDR3 DNA only, 42 bases that are in frame from base 1.